This TCR beta chain originates from a study of CD8 T cells in ankylosing spondylitis. Study results and caveats: Past studies reported some motif variants in reactive arthritis synovial fluid and blood.

The CDR3 has 12 amino acids. Trimming shortened V by 7 bases and J by 8 bases, and 15 bases separated the two germline ends. Germline values: CDR1 SQVTM, CDR2 ANQGSEA. Concerning this clonotype itself: The antigen is not known.

Quantitative molecular-barcoded 5'-RACE generated the TCR beta libraries. TCRdb re-called the 5' RACE reads through MiXCR, storing one row per CDR3 protein. The data contain more than 30,000 distinct CDR3 sequences, 9.5% to 12% of them seen just once; the ten biggest clones take up roughly a fifth. This sequence was found in a male donor with ankylosing spondylitis. This chain connects TRBV29-1 to TRBJ2-1; possible D gene TRBD2, 6 bases. The sequenced material came from synovial fluid, either unsorted or a sorted T cell fraction (not recorded which). The CDR3 here is CSAMTSGYEQFF. The CDR3 coding sequence is TGCAGCGCAATGACTAGTGGGTATGAGCAGTTCTTC.